This entry is about one T cell receptor (beta chain). What it binds is not known. The time point denotes: newly diagnosed GD, antithyroid drugs for less than 3 months. With RNA extracted from PBMCs as input, the TCR library was made. The TCR beta library used iRepertoire HTBI primers with Arm-PCR amplification of CDR3. TCRdb re-called the multiplex PCR reads with MiXCR, one entry per CDR3 protein. The data show 440,000 or so distinct CDR3 sequences, with about 16% seen just once and around 10% held by the top ten. This record belongs to a study of regulatory T cells in long-lasting Graves disease. Findings of the study overall: Persistent disease preferred TRBV28, TRBJ1-2 and TRBJ2-5; new disease, TRBV20-1 and TRBJ2-1. Not thyroid tissue but only peripheral blood was studied.

The CDR3 spans 13 residues. CDR1 and CDR2 from the germline V gene are MNHNS and SASEGT. Trimming removed 7 bases from V and 4 bases from J, with 13 bases in between. This sample was shared with a second study, whose subject was T cells in Graves' hyperthyroidism and ophthalmopathy. That paper notes: Those with hyperthyroidism were 18 to 65 years old, newly diagnosed, and ill for under 2 months.

This chain links TRBV6-1 with TRBJ1-1; D is possibly TRBD1 (5 bases). The sample was peripheral blood mononuclear cells (PBMCs), taken at new diagnosis, from a patient treated with antithyroid drugs. This sequence originates from a woman between 25 and 40 years old with Graves disease. CDR3 protein: CASMEDGGTEAFF. Written as DNA, the CDR3 is TGTGCCAGCATGGAGGACGGGGGCACTGAAGCTTTCTTT.